This entry concerns a single T cell receptor (beta chain). This entry comes from a study of blood T cells in healthy people across ages. Background on the study: With template switching, about one barcoded beta molecule was captured per two T cells.

Sample-barcoded 5' priming and a J-beta primer mix drove a second PCR of roughly 6 to 12 cycles. CDR3-containing paired-end reads numbering at least 2.5 million came from each sample. MiXCR, applied by TCRdb to the 5' RACE reads, yields one record per CDR3 protein. The sample has roughly 1,300,000 distinct CDR3 sequences; 59% are singletons. Isolation per sample recovered at least 6.5 million PBMCs. CDR1 and CDR2 (germline): SGHRS, YFSETQ. The CDR3 has 13 amino acids. V lost 4 bases and J lost 9, with 11 bases in between. The clonotype was recovered from a man between 18 and 35 years old in good health. The specimen sequenced was blood. The chain links TRBV5-1 to TRBJ1-6, with D tentatively TRBD1 (6 bases). This CDR3 is CASSTGYSSPLHF. The CDR3 DNA reads TGCGCCAGCAGCACAGGGTACAGTTCACCCCTCCACTTT.